Below, 16 T cell receptor beta chains from the same sample are listed, as sequenced in a study of T-cell reconstitution after alpha-beta-depleted transplantation in children. Preparation of the TCRbeta library used unique molecular identifiers. MiXCR, run by TCRdb on the PCR reads, gives a single entry per CDR3 protein. The data contain about 1,000,000 distinct CDR3 sequences, 25% to 35% of them singletons. Sequences were derived from PBMCs, mostly from graft donor cells, sampled 360 days after TCRalphabeta/CD19-depleted stem cell transplant. The receptors were sampled from a boy younger than two who had a stem cell transplant for SCID, so the T cells may come from the graft donor.

The chain carries TRBV12-3 or TRBV12-4 and TRBJ1-5, with D perhaps TRBD1 (5 bases). With 1 base removed from V and 4 bases from J, the gap between germline ends came to 11 bases. This CDR3 comprises 15 residues. In DNA form, the CDR3 reads TGTGCCAGCAGTTTAGGACAGCATTTAAATCAGCCCCAGCATTTT. Its translation is CASSLGQHLNQPQHF.

V is TRBV6-4 and J is TRBJ2-3; D might be TRBD2 (5 bases). Trimming pared 4 bases from V and 2 bases from J, leaving 13 bases between. The germline V gene encodes CDR1 MRHNA and CDR2 SNTAGT. The CDR3 runs 15 residues. The CDR3 spells CASSVRGPLTDTQYF. CDR3 in DNA: TGTGCCAGCAGTGTACGAGGGCCGCTCACAGATACGCAGTATTTT.

The chain uses TRBV2 and TRBJ2-1, with TRBD1 identical over 7 bases. Germline V gives CDR1 SNHLY, CDR2 FYNNEI. J was trimmed by 2 bases and V by 6 bases; bases with no gene match: 4. This CDR3 region has 14 residues. The DNA for the CDR3 is TGTGCCAGCAGGGGACAGAATACCTACAATGAGCAGTTCTTC. It is translated as CASRGQNTYNEQFF.

This clonotype has a handful of counts. CDR3 sequence (DNA): TGTGCCAGCAGCTCCAGGGGCCGCTCCTACAATGAGCAGTTCTTC. It is translated as CASSSRGRSYNEQFF. J is TRBJ2-1 and V is TRBV7-8, with D perhaps TRBD1 (6 bases). Germline V gives CDR1 SGHVS, CDR2 FQNEAQ. CDR3 length: 15 residues. V lost 4 bases and J 0 bases, leaving 10 bases between the germline ends.

The rearrangement uses TRBV6-1 and TRBJ2-1; perhaps TRBD1 as D (6 bases). From germline, CDR1 is MNHNS and CDR2 SASEGT. There are 14 residues in the CDR3. V lost 10 bases to trimming and J lost 3 bases, with 16 bases between them. The CDR3 sequence is CATPPGADYNEQFF. The CDR3, as DNA: TGTGCCACCCCTCCAGGGGCCGACTACAATGAGCAGTTCTTC.

V usage is TRBV6-1 and J usage is TRBJ1-2; a possible D gene is TRBD1 (5 bases). The CDR3 length is 16 residues. Germline V gives CDR1 MNHNS, CDR2 SASEGT. The V end was cut by 1 base, the J end by 3 bases, with 15 bases between. Here the CDR3 reads CASSEGDPSLYYGYTF. For the CDR3, the DNA is TGTGCCAGCAGTGAAGGGGACCCGTCTTTATACTATGGCTACACCTTC.

The rearrangement links TRBV20-1 to TRBJ1-1, with D perhaps TRBD1 (6 bases). Between the trimmed V and J ends, which lost 8 bases and 0 bases, there was a span of 16 bases. CDR1 is DFQATT, CDR2 SNEGSKA, per germline (reference sequence). This CDR3 contains 14 residues. The CDR3 DNA reads TGCAGTCCCTCGCGGGGGGCCCTGAACACTGAAGCTTTCTTT. Translated, it gives CSPSRGALNTEAFF.

This clonotype occurred a few times. The chain joins TRBV5-1 to TRBJ2-5; TRBD1 aligns across 11 bases. Per germline, CDR1 SGHRS and CDR2 YFSETQ. This CDR3 has 18 amino acids. Trimming cost V 4 bases and J 2 bases; bases outside gene matches: 13. CDR3: CASSPGTGGRSLQETQYF. The CDR3, as DNA: TGCGCCAGCAGCCCTGGGACAGGGGGACGTTCTCTGCAAGAGACCCAGTACTTC.

This clonotype was observed at least ten times. As DNA, the CDR3 is TGCAGTGCTAGAGTGGCTCAGCCCCAGCATTTT. Residues: CSARVAQPQHF. The chain links TRBV20-1 to TRBJ1-5; D unclear. The CDR3 is 11 residues long. From germline, CDR1 is DFQATT and CDR2 SNEGSKA (reference sequence). Trimming stripped 1 base from V and 6 bases from J, with 4 bases between.

This rearrangement joins TRBV4-3 to TRBJ1-1, with 9 bases that match TRBD1. Per germline, CDR1 LGHNA and CDR2 YSLEER. Germline trimming cut 2 bases from V and 5 bases from J; bases unmatched to any gene: 12. The CDR3 is made up of 17 amino acids. The CDR3 is CASSQSRIRQGDTEAFF. Written as DNA, the CDR3 is TGCGCCAGCAGCCAAAGCCGGATCCGACAGGGGGATACTGAAGCTTTCTTT.

This clonotype was picked up one time. V usage is TRBV7-2 and J usage is TRBJ2-4; TRBD1 matches at 9 bases. V was clipped by 2 bases and J by 1 base; unmatched bases: 6. This CDR3 is built from 17 residues. The germline gives CDR1 SGHTA, CDR2 FQGNSA. The CDR3 DNA follows: TGTGCCAGCAGCTTAATCGGGACAGGGCCCGCCAAAAACATTCAGTACTTC. Translated: CASSLIGTGPAKNIQYF.

This chain connects TRBV6-5 to TRBJ1-1; no reliable D call. The germline V gene encodes CDR1 MNHEY and CDR2 SVGAGI. The CDR3 runs 16 residues. Between the trimmed V and J ends, which lost 4 bases and 1 base, there was a span of 16 bases. Here the CDR3 reads CASSSLSPGTNTEAFF. The CDR3 DNA sequence: TGTGCCAGCAGTTCCCTCTCCCCGGGAACGAACACTGAAGCTTTCTTT.

The chain is built from TRBV4-3 and TRBJ2-2; TRBD1 matches 7 bases. V lost 0 bases, J lost 9 bases, and 4 bases stayed unmatched. The CDR3 sequence is 14 residues long. The germline gives CDR1 LGHNA, CDR2 YSLEER. CDR3 DNA: TGCGCCAGCAGCCAAGAAGAGGGGGCTTGGGAGCTGTTTTTT. Its protein product is CASSQEEGAWELFF.

This clonotype occurred a few times. The V gene is TRBV20-1, the J gene TRBJ2-7; 7 bases match TRBD1. J was trimmed by 4 bases and V by 8 bases; bases with no gene match: 8. The length of the CDR3 is 12 residues. Per germline, CDR1 DFQATT and CDR2 SNEGSKA (reference sequence). The CDR3 DNA reads as TGCAGTACAGGGGTAATCCCTTACGAGCAGTACTTC. Protein sequence: CSTGVIPYEQYF.

The CDR3 bases are TGTGCCAGCAGCCTCCTGGGTCGGAATATGTACTTC. Protein product: CASSLLGRNMYF. The rearrangement links TRBV11-2 to TRBJ2-5; no clear D gene. Looked up from germline, CDR1 is SGHAT and CDR2 is FQNNGV. The CDR3 consists of 12 residues. V was cut by 5 bases and J by 13 bases, with 17 bases left in between.

The chain is built from TRBV20-1 and TRBJ2-7; D tentatively reads TRBD1 or TRBD2 (5 bases each). Per germline, CDR1 DFQATT and CDR2 SNEGSKA (reference sequence). The CDR3 is 14 amino acids. Trimming shortened V by 5 bases and J by 1 base, and 15 bases separated the two germline ends. CDR3: CSAPPRDGSYEQYF. Here the CDR3 DNA reads TGCAGTGCTCCCCCCCGGGACGGTTCCTACGAGCAGTACTTC.